The 19 T cell receptor beta chains below come from one sample, sequenced in a study of human T cells and chemical hapten exposure. TCRdb ran MiXCR on the RACE reads and lists one entry per CDR3 protein. The table has about 50,000 distinct CDR3 sequences, around 10% seen once. The time point is: patch test 2, 6 weeks after DPC sensitization. The treatment here: therapeutic diphenylcyclopropenone sensitization with weekly scalp DPC. The sample in question was whole blood, obtained in connection with sensitization to the hapten diphenylcyclopropenone (DPC). Receptors originate from a woman aged 45-65 years with alopecia areata. Some clones in this sample may be carry-over from other donors' samples.

The chain uses TRBV4-1 and TRBJ1-2; maybe TRBD1 (6 bases). Germline lookup yields CDR1 MGHRA and CDR2 YSYEKL. The CDR3 sequence is 15 residues long. The ends were cut back, 1 base at V and 4 bases at J, with 13 bases in the middle. The CDR3 nucleotides read TGCGCCAGCAGCCAAGGACAGGCCCTTGGCTATGGCTACACCTTC. Translated: CASSQGQALGYGYTF.

DNA of the CDR3: TGTGCCAGCAGTGAATCCGCGAATGAGCAGTTCTTC. Residues: CASSESANEQFF. The chain carries TRBV25-1 and TRBJ2-1; D call uncertain. This CDR3 has 12 residues. The V and J ends lost 1 base and 7 bases respectively, with 5 bases between them. Germline V CDR1 and CDR2: MGHDK, SYGVNS.

This rearrangement joins TRBV6-5 to TRBJ2-1; TRBD2 agrees at 10 bases. This CDR3 comprises 16 residues. Unmatched junction bases numbered 6, after V lost 7 bases and J lost 0 bases. In germline, CDR1 is MNHEY, CDR2 SVGAGI. CDR3 DNA: TGTGCCAGCAAACCCAGCGGGGGGGGCTCCTACAATGAGCAGTTCTTC. Translation gives CASKPSGGGSYNEQFF.

This clonotype was detected ten times or more. V and J are TRBV6-1 and TRBJ1-2; a possible D gene is TRBD1 (6 bases). This CDR3 contains 14 residues. The V end was cut by 5 bases, the J end by 0 bases, with 10 bases between. Germline-derived CDR1 and CDR2 are MNHNS and SASEGT. The CDR3 region is CASSRQASNYGYTF. CDR3 sequence (DNA): TGTGCCAGCAGTCGACAGGCGTCTAACTATGGCTACACCTTC.

The chain carries TRBV4-3 and TRBJ2-3; D may match TRBD1 or TRBD2 (7 bases each). The CDR3 sequence is 17 residues long. Germline V gene data show CDR1 as LGHNA and CDR2 as YSLEER. V lost 4 bases and J 3 bases, leaving 20 bases between the germline ends. The CDR3 DNA sequence: TGCGCCAGCAGCCGAGGATCACAGGGGCGGGGGACAGATACGCAGTATTTT. It is translated as CASSRGSQGRGTDTQYF.

The rearrangement uses TRBV7-2 and TRBJ2-3, with TRBD2 matching over 8 bases. The germline V gene has CDR1 SGHTA and CDR2 FQGNSA. V was clipped by 4 bases and J by 1 base; unmatched bases: 10. This CDR3 contains 17 residues. The CDR3 loop is CASSSPIAGPRTDTQYF. Here the CDR3 DNA reads TGTGCCAGCAGCTCTCCTATAGCGGGGCCGCGCACAGATACGCAGTATTTT.

V gene TRBV6-4 combines with J gene TRBJ2-2, with no clear D. Trimming removed 4 bases at V and 5 bases at J, with 11 bases between. This CDR3 comprises 14 residues. Germline CDR1 and CDR2: MRHNA and SNTAGT. CDR3 coding DNA: TGTGCCAGCAGTGTGGGCAGCCTAACCGGGGAGCTGTTTTTT. Protein product: CASSVGSLTGELFF.

There are many counts of this clonotype. V usage is TRBV18 and J usage is TRBJ1-5; TRBD1 matches at 8 bases. The CDR3 totals 16 residues. Looked up from germline, CDR1 is KGHSH and CDR2 is LQKENI. J was trimmed by 0 bases and V by 5 bases; bases with no gene match: 6. CDR3: CASSGQGMNSNQPQHF. The CDR3 bases are TGTGCCAGCTCAGGACAGGGCATGAATAGCAATCAGCCCCAGCATTTT.

The chain is built from TRBV6-5 and TRBJ1-2; no definite D call. Trimming removed 1 base at V and 2 bases at J, with 11 bases between. CDR1 is MNHEY and CDR2 is SVGAGI in the germline V gene. This CDR3 comprises 15 residues. CDR3: CASSYYAQANYGYTF. CDR3 nucleotide sequence: TGTGCCAGCAGTTACTACGCTCAGGCCAACTATGGCTACACCTTC.

The sample holds many counts of this clonotype. The genes are TRBV19 and TRBJ1-4, with D unresolved. The V gene lost 3 bases and the J gene lost 8 bases, with 19 bases spanning the gap. The CDR3 has 16 residues. Germline lookup yields CDR1 LNHDA and CDR2 SQIVND (reference sequence). The chain's CDR3 is CASSMRAFVAGEKLFF. In DNA form, the CDR3 reads TGTGCCAGTAGTATGAGGGCATTTGTCGCGGGAGAAAAACTGTTTTTT.

This clonotype occurred a few times. V usage is TRBV28 and J usage is TRBJ1-1, with 9 bases matching TRBD1. In germline, CDR1 is MDHEN, CDR2 SYDVKM. The CDR3 runs 14 residues. After removal of 4 bases from V and 7 bases from J, the junction contained 7 bases not matched to a gene. The CDR3 nucleotides are TGTGCCAGCAGTTCCCGGGACAGGGCGAATGAAGCTTTCTTT. Protein sequence: CASSSRDRANEAFF.

This chain uses TRBV6-2 or TRBV6-3 with TRBJ2-5; D is unresolved. V lost 1 base and J lost 5, with 5 bases in between. This CDR3 spans 12 amino acids. CDR1 MNHEY and CDR2 SVGEGT come from the germline V gene. The chain's CDR3 is CASSYYRETQYF. As DNA, the CDR3 is TGTGCCAGCAGTTACTACCGCGAGACCCAGTACTTC.

The table lists this clonotype with many counts. The chain employs TRBV13 and TRBJ1-5; D uncertain. CDR1 and CDR2 (germline): PRHDT, FYEKMQ (reference sequence). This CDR3 is 12 amino acids long. The V end was cut by 3 bases, the J end by 7 bases, with 7 bases between. CDR3 in amino acids: CASSLSAQPQHF. In DNA form, the CDR3 reads TGTGCCAGCAGCTTGTCTGCCCAGCCCCAGCATTTT.

The chain combines TRBV29-1 with TRBJ2-2, with unresolved D. This CDR3 is 13 amino acids long. CDR1 and CDR2 (germline): SQVTM, ANQGSEA. CDR3 protein: CTARKYDTGELFF. The CDR3 DNA reads as TGCACAGCCAGGAAATACGACACCGGGGAGCTGTTTTTT.

The chain couples TRBV7-2 to TRBJ2-7; D call uncertain. Germline lookup yields CDR1 SGHTA and CDR2 FQGNSA. The CDR3 sequence is 14 residues long. Trimming took 3 bases from V and 3 from J, leaving 12 bases between them. In DNA form, the CDR3 reads TGTGCCAGCAGCTTCTTCGGCAGGATCTACGAGCAGTACTTC. It yields the protein CASSFFGRIYEQYF.

This clonotype was picked up a small number of times. The chain carries TRBV6-2 or TRBV6-3 and TRBJ1-2, with D perhaps matching TRBD1 (5 bases). This CDR3 comprises 17 residues. Trimming left V 6 bases short and J 1 base short, with 21 bases between. Germline V lookup: CDR1 MNHEY, CDR2 SVGEGT. CDR3 sequence reads: CASRPETATFYNYGYTF. CDR3 sequence (DNA): TGTGCCAGCAGACCAGAGACAGCTACCTTCTATAACTATGGCTACACCTTC.

This clonotype was picked up a small number of times. The V call is TRBV6-1, the J call TRBJ1-4, with 7 bases aligning to TRBD1. This CDR3 comprises 16 residues. The V gene end was trimmed by 0 bases and the J gene end by 10 bases; junction bases not matched to a gene: 11. In germline, CDR1 is MNHNS, CDR2 SASEGT. CDR3 sequence: CASSEARAGRGGKLFF. The CDR3, as DNA: TGTGCCAGCAGTGAAGCGCGGGCCGGCAGGGGGGGAAAACTGTTTTTT.

In this sample, this clonotype turned up many times. V and J are TRBV10-3 and TRBJ1-5; D is unclear. The CDR3 is 12 residues long. The germline V gene encodes CDR1 ENHRY and CDR2 SYGVKD. V dropped 8 bases and J dropped 3 bases, with 8 bases sitting between them. CDR3 protein: CAIGEINQPQHF. DNA for the CDR3: TGTGCCATCGGGGAGATCAATCAGCCCCAGCATTTT.

This clonotype was picked up many times. The V and J genes are TRBV28 and TRBJ1-1; D is ambiguous. V dropped 3 bases and J dropped 10 bases, with 15 bases sitting between them. This CDR3 region has 13 residues. CDR1 and CDR2 (germline): MDHEN, SYDVKM. The CDR3 DNA reads as TGTGCCAGCAGTTTGGCATCTCCCCTAGGAGCTTTCTTT. It specifies CASSLASPLGAFF.